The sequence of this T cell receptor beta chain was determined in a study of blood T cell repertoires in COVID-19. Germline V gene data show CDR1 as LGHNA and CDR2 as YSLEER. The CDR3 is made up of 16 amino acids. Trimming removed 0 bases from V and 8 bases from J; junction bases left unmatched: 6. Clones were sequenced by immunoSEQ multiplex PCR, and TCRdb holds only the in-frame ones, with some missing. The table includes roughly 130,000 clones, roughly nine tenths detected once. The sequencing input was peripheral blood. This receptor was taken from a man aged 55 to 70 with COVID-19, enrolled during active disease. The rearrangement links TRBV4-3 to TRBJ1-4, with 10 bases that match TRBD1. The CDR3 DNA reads TGCGCCAGCAGCCAAGACGCCTTGGACAGGGGGGAAAAACTGTTTTTT. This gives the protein CASSQDALDRGEKLFF.